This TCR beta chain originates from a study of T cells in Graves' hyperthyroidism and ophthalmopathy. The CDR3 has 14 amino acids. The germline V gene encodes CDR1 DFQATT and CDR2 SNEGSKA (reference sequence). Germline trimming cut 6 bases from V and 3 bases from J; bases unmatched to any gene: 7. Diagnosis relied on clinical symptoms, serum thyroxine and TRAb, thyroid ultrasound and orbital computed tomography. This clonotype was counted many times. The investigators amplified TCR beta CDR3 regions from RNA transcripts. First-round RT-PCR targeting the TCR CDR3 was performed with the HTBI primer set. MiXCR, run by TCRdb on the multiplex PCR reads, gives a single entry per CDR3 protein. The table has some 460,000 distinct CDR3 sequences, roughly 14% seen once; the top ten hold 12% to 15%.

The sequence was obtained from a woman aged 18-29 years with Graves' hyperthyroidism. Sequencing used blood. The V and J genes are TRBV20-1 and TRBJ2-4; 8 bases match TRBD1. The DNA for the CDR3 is TGCAGTGCCTCTCCCGGGACAGGCAAAAACATTCAGTACTTC. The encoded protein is CSASPGTGKNIQYF.